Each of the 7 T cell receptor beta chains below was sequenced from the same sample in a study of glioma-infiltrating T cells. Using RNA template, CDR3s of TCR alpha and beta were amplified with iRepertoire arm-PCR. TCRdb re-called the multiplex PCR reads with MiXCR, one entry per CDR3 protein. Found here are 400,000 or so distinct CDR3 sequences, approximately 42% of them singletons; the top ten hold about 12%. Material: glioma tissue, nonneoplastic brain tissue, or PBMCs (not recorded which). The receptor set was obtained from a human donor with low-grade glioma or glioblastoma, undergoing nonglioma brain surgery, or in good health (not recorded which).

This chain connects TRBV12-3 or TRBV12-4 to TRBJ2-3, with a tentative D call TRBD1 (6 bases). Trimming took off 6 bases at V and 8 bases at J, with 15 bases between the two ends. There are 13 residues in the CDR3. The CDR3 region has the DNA TGTGCCAGCAGCACGGACAGCGGAACTACGCAGTATTTT. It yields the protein CASSTDSGTTQYF.

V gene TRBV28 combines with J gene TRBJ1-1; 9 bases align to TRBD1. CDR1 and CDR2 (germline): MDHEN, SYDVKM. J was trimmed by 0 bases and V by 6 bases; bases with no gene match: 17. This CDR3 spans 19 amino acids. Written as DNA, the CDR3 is TGTGCCAGCAGACAAGACCCCGGGACAGGGACTAGGATGAACACTGAAGCTTTCTTT. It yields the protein CASRQDPGTGTRMNTEAFF.

CDR3 sequence: CSVEDGRAGGYYNEQFF. The CDR3 nucleotides are TGCAGCGTTGAAGACGGACGGGCGGGAGGGTACTACAATGAGCAGTTCTTC. This chain joins TRBV29-1 and TRBJ2-1, with TRBD2 identical over 9 bases. The CDR3 spans 17 residues. The germline CDR1 and CDR2 sequences are SQVTM and ANQGSEA. J was trimmed by 3 bases and V by 0 bases; bases with no gene match: 9.

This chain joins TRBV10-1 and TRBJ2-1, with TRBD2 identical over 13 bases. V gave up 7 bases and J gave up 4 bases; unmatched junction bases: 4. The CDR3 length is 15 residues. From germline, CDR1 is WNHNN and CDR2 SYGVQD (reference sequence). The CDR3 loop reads CASTPGLAGYNEQFF. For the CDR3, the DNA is TGCGCCAGCACCCCGGGACTAGCGGGATACAATGAGCAGTTCTTC.

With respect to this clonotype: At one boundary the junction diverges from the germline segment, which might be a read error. CDR3: CASSSVLANYGYTF. CDR3 in DNA: TGTGCCAGCAGTAGTGTCCTCGCTAACTATGGCTATACCTTC. The chain recombines TRBV6-2 or TRBV6-3 with TRBJ1-2, with D uncertain. Germline loops: CDR1 MNHEY, CDR2 SVGEGT. This CDR3 region has 14 residues.

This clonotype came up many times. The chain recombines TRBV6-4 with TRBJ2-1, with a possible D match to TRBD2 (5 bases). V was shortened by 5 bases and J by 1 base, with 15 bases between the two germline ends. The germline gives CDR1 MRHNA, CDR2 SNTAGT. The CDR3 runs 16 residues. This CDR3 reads CASSLEGGGSYNEQFF. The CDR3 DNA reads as TGTGCCAGCAGTCTCGAGGGTGGTGGGTCCTACAATGAGCAGTTCTTC.

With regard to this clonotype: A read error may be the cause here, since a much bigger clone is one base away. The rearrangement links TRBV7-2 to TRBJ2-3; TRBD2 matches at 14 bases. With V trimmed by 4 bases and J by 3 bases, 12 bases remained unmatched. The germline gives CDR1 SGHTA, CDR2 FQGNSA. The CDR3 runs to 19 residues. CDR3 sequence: CASSSEQTSGRAATDTQYF. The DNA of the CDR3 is TGTGCCAGCAGCTCCGAACAGACTAGCGGGAGGGCCGCGACAGATACGCAGTATTTT. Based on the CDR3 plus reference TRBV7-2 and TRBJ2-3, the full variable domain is GAGVSQSPSNKVTEKGKDVELRCDPISGHTALYWYRQSLGQGLEFLIYFQGNSAPDKSGLPSDRFSAERTGGSVSTLTIQRTQQEDSAVYLCASSSEQTSGRAATDTQYFGPGTRLTVL.